This T cell receptor (beta chain) was found in a study of CD8 T cells in ankylosing spondylitis. A note on this clonotype: Its antigen remains unidentified.

TCR beta libraries were made by quantitative 5'-RACE with molecular barcodes. TCRdb analysed the 5' RACE reads with MiXCR anew, one entry per CDR3 protein. The table records 220,000 or so distinct CDR3 sequences, approximately 20% of them present only once. Study outcomes and limitations: Disease-linked clones were reportedly significantly enriched in matched ankylosing spondylitis synovial fluid. Ankylosing spondylitis blood appeared to be characterized by a TCR beta motif of about 8 highly homologous variants. Previously reported in reactive arthritis synovial fluid and blood were some of the motif variants. CD8+ cells made up the disease-linked clones, which were relatively rare in peripheral blood.

The V gene's germline CDR1 is MNHEY and CDR2 SVGEGT. With 10 bases removed from V and 0 bases from J, the gap between germline ends came to 9 bases. This CDR3 is built from 13 residues. Specimen: blood, either unsorted or a sorted T cell fraction (not recorded which). This TCR was sampled from a male donor with ankylosing spondylitis. The chain is built from TRBV6-2 or TRBV6-3 and TRBJ2-2; D perhaps matches TRBD2 (6 bases). In nucleotides, the CDR3 is TGTGCCACCCTAGCGCCGAACACCGGGGAGCTGTTTTTT. It translates to CATLAPNTGELFF.